The T cell receptor (beta chain) described here comes from a study of blood T cell repertoires in COVID-19. Study-wide context: Sources were T cells, B-cell-depleted T cells, or PBMCs; the material itself was cDNA or gDNA.

CDR3 length equals 15 residues. V dropped 4 bases and J dropped 1; count of bases not matched to a gene: 4. Germline V lookup: CDR1 SGHRS, CDR2 YFSETQ. Here immunoSEQ multiplex PCR was the method, and the copy in TCRdb shows in-frame clones only, minus some. This sample yields about 260,000 clones, of which approximately 80% are seen a single time; 4.2% belongs to the top ten. The receptor was derived from a man aged 60-69 years with acute or convalescent COVID-19. The chain links TRBV5-1 to TRBJ1-3, with 8 bases identical to TRBD1. Sequences were obtained from peripheral blood. The CDR3 sequence: CASSTRTGSGNTIYF. CDR3 in DNA: TGCGCCAGCAGCACCCGGACAGGGTCTGGAAACACCATATATTTT.